This TCR beta chain was sequenced during a study of shared clonotypes between healthy human individuals. General study points: Larger estimated richness was generally recorded for naive subsets relative to memory subsets. Expectations were that clonotype sharing among donors would be affected by sequencing depth.

Assay execution proceeded at the deep level. Here immunoSEQ multiplex PCR was the method, and the copy in TCRdb shows in-frame clones only, minus some. The sample holds roughly 2.2 million clones; roughly 92% are singletons and the top ten take around 0.4%. From CD4+ cells came CD45RA+ naive and CD45RA-negative memory subsets. CDR1 is MNHEY, CDR2 SVGAGI, per germline. The CDR3 consists of 15 residues. Trimming pared 2 bases from V and 4 bases from J, leaving 14 bases between. In the case of this clone: Its antigen is unidentified.

V usage is TRBV6-5 and J usage is TRBJ2-5, with D perhaps TRBD2 (6 bases). The sequence was collected from a man aged 18 to 29 in good health. Some clones in this sample may be carry-over from other donors' samples. The material sequenced was naive CD4+ T cells from PBMCs. Subset denoted: CD45RA+ positively selected. CDR3 amino acids: CASSYGREPPETQYF. Here the CDR3 DNA reads TGTGCCAGCAGTTACGGGCGGGAACCTCCAGAGACCCAGTACTTC.